This TCR beta chain was captured by sequencing in a study of control samples from healthy donors and cancer patients. The ends lost 6 bases at V and 7 bases at J; junction bases unmatched: 6. Per germline, CDR1 MNHEY and CDR2 SVGAGI. This CDR3 contains 13 residues. TCRdb's copy holds only in-frame clones and misses some; the assay was immunoSEQ multiplex PCR. The sample has around 83,000 clones, approximately 94% seen once. This rearrangement joins TRBV6-5 to TRBJ1-5; the match to TRBD1 covers 7 bases. Sample: PBMCs. The sequence derives from a woman aged 40 to 50 with lung cancer. The chain's CDR3 is CASRQGFGQPQHF. The DNA for the CDR3 is TGTGCCAGCAGACAGGGGTTCGGGCAGCCCCAGCATTTT.